This is a list of T cell receptor beta chains from one sample in a study of blood T cell repertoires in COVID-19. TCRdb's table, derived via immunoSEQ multiplex PCR, lists solely in-frame clones and lacks some. Seen here are approximately 98,000 clones, about 85% observed once, and the top ten hold about 10%. Sequenced: peripheral blood. The receptors stem from a woman over 75 with acute or convalescent COVID-19. The CDR3 runs from the conserved cysteine through the conserved F or W. A D gene is named only where the DNA matches it firmly. A clone size is listed for some rows: how often the clone was seen (once, few, many), or a class if it is expanded.

d_call	v_call	clone_size	j_call	cdr3_aa	cdr3_nt
-	TRBV11-2	-	TRBJ2-7	CASSLVSYEQYF	TGTGCCAGCAGCTTAGTCAGCTACGAGCAGTACTTC
-	TRBV28	few	TRBJ1-1	CASSFIPEGDAFF	TGTGCCAGCAGTTTTATCCCAGAAGGGGATGCTTTCTTT
-	TRBV5-4	once	TRBJ2-1	CASSLPQRGEQFF	TGTGCCAGCAGCTTGCCCCAGAGAGGGGAGCAGTTCTTC
-	TRBV10-3	-	TRBJ1-4	CAIGRGNGEKLFF	TGTGCCATAGGGAGGGGCAATGGTGAAAAACTGTTTTTT
TRBD2	TRBV24-1	few	TRBJ2-1	CATSDTGTSGGNEQFF	TGTGCCACCAGTGATACCGGGACTAGCGGGGGGAATGAGCAGTTCTTC
-	TRBV5-3	-	TRBJ1-1	CARSFKGERTEAFF	TGTGCCAGAAGTTTCAAGGGGGAGAGAACTGAAGCTTTCTTT
-	TRBV11-2	-	TRBJ1-2	CASSQASYGYTF	TGTGCCAGCAGTCAAGCCTCCTATGGCTACACCTTC
TRBD1	TRBV6-6	-	TRBJ1-1	CASSSTGLEAFF	TGTGCCAGCAGTTCGACAGGGTTGGAAGCTTTCTTT
-	TRBV27	-	TRBJ1-1	CASSLSRDRNTEAFF	TGTGCCAGCAGTTTATCGCGGGACCGGAACACTGAAGCTTTCTTT
-	TRBV5-5	few	TRBJ1-1	CASSSNTRGTEAFF	TGTGCCAGCAGCTCCAACACCCGCGGCACTGAAGCTTTCTTT
TRBD1	TRBV5-6	few	TRBJ1-1	CASSPGQARTEAFF	TGTGCCAGCAGCCCGGGACAGGCACGGACTGAAGCTTTCTTT
TRBD1	TRBV7-2	-	TRBJ1-5	CASSLEGGTNQPQHF	TGTGCCAGCAGCTTAGAAGGGGGCACCAATCAGCCCCAGCATTTT
TRBD2	TRBV7-2	once	TRBJ2-3	CASSFSAFGRGGSTDTQYF	TGTGCCAGCAGCTTTTCTGCTTTTGGGCGGGGGGGAAGCACAGATACGCAGTATTTT
TRBD2	TRBV5-4	-	TRBJ2-5	CASRRTSGEQETQYF	TGTGCCAGCCGCCGAACTAGCGGGGAACAAGAGACCCAGTACTTC
-	TRBV30	-	TRBJ1-3	CAWQGSGNTIYF	TGTGCCTGGCAGGGGTCCGGAAACACCATATATTTT
-	TRBV4-3	-	TRBJ1-6	CASSQDRAGSSPLHF	TGCGCCAGCAGCCAAGATAGGGCAGGGTCTTCACCCCTCCACTTT
-	TRBV5-5	-	TRBJ2-1	CASSSQSGVWGEQFF	TGTGCCAGCAGCTCTCAATCAGGGGTTTGGGGTGAGCAGTTCTTC
-	TRBV6-1	few	TRBJ1-5	CASSESPNQPQHF	TGTGCCAGCAGTGAAAGCCCGAATCAGCCCCAGCATTTT
-	TRBV21-1	-	TRBJ2-5	CASSNYRVGDLGETQYF	TGTGCCAGCAGCAACTACAGGGTTGGGGATTTGGGTGAGACCCAGTACTTC
-	TRBV3-1/TRBV3-2	-	TRBJ1-2	CASSQAGRRGYGYTF	TGTGCCAGCAGCCAAGCTGGGAGGAGGGGCTATGGCTACACCTTC
-	TRBV7-2	-	TRBJ1-5	CASSLADRGSREPQHF	TGTGCCAGCAGCTTAGCAGACCGGGGGTCCAGAGAGCCCCAGCATTTT
-	TRBV2	-	TRBJ2-5	CASSEIGGMETQYF	TGTGCCAGCAGTGAAATTGGGGGGATGGAGACCCAGTACTTC
TRBD1	TRBV9	-	TRBJ1-2	CASSPRTGGDYGYTF	TGTGCCAGCAGCCCTCGGACAGGGGGGGACTATGGCTACACCTTC
-	TRBV12-3/TRBV12-4	-	TRBJ2-2	CASSRGGPGELFF	TGTGCCAGCAGTCGCGGAGGGCCCGGGGAGCTGTTTTTT
-	TRBV2	-	TRBJ1-6	CASMVMGGFSPLHF	TGTGCCAGCATGGTTATGGGGGGTTTTTCACCCCTCCACTTT
-	TRBV5-5	-	TRBJ2-3	CASSLGVVSSLTQYF	TGTGCCAGCAGCTTGGGAGTGGTCTCTTCGTTGACGCAGTATTTT
TRBD2	TRBV3-1/TRBV3-2	-	TRBJ2-1	CASSHKPGLAGGRSYNEQFF	TGTGCCAGCAGCCATAAACCGGGACTAGCGGGGGGTAGATCCTACAATGAGCAGTTCTTC
-	TRBV18	-	TRBJ2-3	CASSPRQTHQYF	TGTGCCAGCTCACCGAGGCAAACGCATCAGTATTTT
-	TRBV6-5	-	TRBJ1-1	CASSYQSPGAEAFF	TGTGCCAGCAGTTACCAAAGTCCCGGGGCTGAAGCTTTCTTT
-	TRBV25-1	-	TRBJ1-2	CASSIGGALGGPNYGYTF	TGTGCCAGCAGTATAGGGGGGGCCCTCGGGGGACCTAACTATGGCTACACCTTC
TRBD1	TRBV7-2	-	TRBJ2-3	CASSSQTGADTQYF	TGTGCCAGCAGCTCACAGACAGGGGCAGATACGCAGTATTTT
-	TRBV7-2	-	TRBJ2-3	CASSLNGGVGLGTDTQYF	TGTGCCAGCAGCTTAAACGGGGGAGTTGGGTTAGGCACAGATACGCAGTATTTT
-	TRBV5-4	-	TRBJ1-6	CASTRRTGDSYNSPLHF	TGTGCCAGCACCAGACGAACGGGAGACTCCTATAATTCACCCCTCCACTTT
-	TRBV5-1	-	TRBJ1-4	CASSTYGYNEKLFF	TGCGCCAGCAGCACCTACGGTTATAATGAAAAACTGTTTTTT
-	TRBV18	-	TRBJ2-1	CASSPSQAIEQFF	TGTGCCAGCTCTCCCTCCCAGGCCATCGAGCAGTTCTTC
-	TRBV14	-	TRBJ2-3	CASSQNRGDTQYF	TGTGCCAGCAGCCAAAATCGGGGAGATACGCAGTATTTT
-	TRBV19	-	TRBJ1-5	CASLPSGGYNQPQHF	TGTGCCAGTCTCCCCTCGGGAGGATACAATCAGCCCCAGCATTTT
-	TRBV2	once	TRBJ2-1	CASSVAANSYNEQFF	TGTGCCAGCAGCGTAGCGGCGAACTCCTACAATGAGCAGTTCTTC